This TCR beta chain is drawn from a study of control samples from healthy donors and cancer patients. The repertoire was sequenced with immunoSEQ multiplex PCR; TCRdb's copy has only in-frame clones and lacks some. The table includes 90,000 to 120,000 clones, approximately 80% detected once. Germline V CDR1 and CDR2: KGHDR, SFDVKD. There are 12 residues in the CDR3. V was trimmed by 4 bases and J by 8 bases, leaving 8 bases between them. The chain joins TRBV24-1 to TRBJ2-1, with D hard to call. This clonotype was obtained from a man aged 18 to 30 in good health. The sample consisted of blood. In DNA, the CDR3 is TGTGCCACCAGTGACCAGCCGGATGAGCAGTTCTTC. This gives the protein CATSDQPDEQFF.